The TCR beta chain described here comes from a study of immune evolution from preneoplasia to lung adenocarcinoma (dated by TCRdb to the early 2020s). Some background on the complete study: No AAH lesions showed HLA loss of heterozygosity, compared with 6% to 8.5% of AIS, 15% of MIA and 30% to 35% of ADC lesions. TCR sequencing data were obtained from about 50 patients. A total of approximately 50 patients with pulmonary nodules who underwent surgical resection were included in the overall cohort. Immune contexture across lung adenocarcinoma precursors and invasive adenocarcinoma was profiled using immune gene expression, TCR sequencing and multiplex immunofluorescence. The sample size depended on which specimens were available, not on a prior power calculation. The immune data were combined with whole exome sequencing and methylation data from the same cohort of nodules. The study reported that fewer than 120 samples were used for TCR sequencing. Resected precursor lesions (AAH, AIS, MIA) and invasive adenocarcinomas were compared with paired morphologically normal lung tissue. POLYSOLVER was used to infer class I HLA alleles from exome data, and LOHHLA was used to detect allele-specific HLA loss. Results and caveats for the whole study, not just this receptor: The findings reflected association rather than direct causation, and larger cohorts with long-term follow-up and longitudinal biopsies were considered necessary. The highest top T cell clone frequencies were observed in normal lung, and a progressive decrease in top T cell clone frequencies appeared to occur from AAH through AIS, MIA and invasive adenocarcinoma. Normal lung showed the highest clonality, whereas later-stage lesions appeared to have higher T cell density and diversity but lower clonality. Because all patients were from Japan and China, applicability to Western populations was uncertain. T cell clonality was highest in KRAS-mutant nodules compared with EGFR-mutant or double wild-type lesions.

Using the immunoSEQ hsTCRbeta Kit, TCR beta CDR3 regions were sequenced from DNA. The study's processing was this. The ImmunoSEQ Analyzer was used to analyse the TCR sequencing data. T cell clonality was defined as 1 minus Pielou's evenness, as computed on productive rearrangements. To measure T cell diversity, the inverse Simpson index was applied to productive templates. T cell density was TCR beta template counts normalized to usable DNA, estimated by amplifying and sequencing housekeeping genes. TCR metrics were compared across histologic stages using two-sided Kruskal-Wallis tests. TCRdb took this table from immuneACCESS and kept in-frame rearrangements with V and J called. Such tables lack part of the clones; where checked against another copy, unresolved V genes explain under half of the gap, and the rest is unexplained. D and trimming come from the DNA, and the V and J calls and clone size come from that table. The sample contains tens of thousands of clones, roughly 80% of them found a single time. About 4.3% of the sample belongs to the ten largest clones.

Between 2014 and 2017, the patients underwent resection in either Japan or China. Histologic diagnosis of each case was confirmed independently by two lung cancer pathologists on H&E slides. To enrich premalignant or tumor cells for nucleic acid extraction, macro-dissection was performed after pathologic assessment. FFPE tissue was used for DNA isolation with the AllPrep DNA/RNA FFPE Kit. A remark on this clone: Its antigen is currently not known. Base qualities are not at hand, and no much larger clone is one base apart.

Inclusive of the bounding cysteine and phenylalanine, the CDR3 is 14 residues long. The CDR3 DNA has 42 bases and is translated from base 1. V is reduced by 2 bases and J by 2 bases, leaving a spacing of 10 bases between them. From the germline V gene (reference sequence), CDR1 is MNHNY and CDR2 is SVGAGI. Sequenced material: FFPE invasive lung adenocarcinoma tissue. Interpreted using the paper, the cell subset or site label stands for: frankly invasive lung adenocarcinoma (ADC). The TCR sequence derives from a person between 60 and 70 years old with lung adenocarcinoma. Recombination linked TRBV6-6 to TRBJ2-7; the D gene is perhaps TRBD1, on 6 matching bases. Here the CDR3 is given as CASSYKGGPYEQYF. The DNA is TGTGCCAGCAGTTACAAAGGGGGACCCTACGAGCAGTACTTC.